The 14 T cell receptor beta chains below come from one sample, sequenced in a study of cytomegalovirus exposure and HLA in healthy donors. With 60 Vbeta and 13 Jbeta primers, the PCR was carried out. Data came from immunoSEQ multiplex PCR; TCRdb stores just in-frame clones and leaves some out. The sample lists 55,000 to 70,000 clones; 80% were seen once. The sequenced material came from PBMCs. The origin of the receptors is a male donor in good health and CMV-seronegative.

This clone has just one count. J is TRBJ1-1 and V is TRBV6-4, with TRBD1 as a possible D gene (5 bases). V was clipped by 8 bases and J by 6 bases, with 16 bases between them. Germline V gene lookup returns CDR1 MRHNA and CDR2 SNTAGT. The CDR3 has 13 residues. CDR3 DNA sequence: TGTGCCAGCTCCAGGGATGCCGGAGCTGAAGCTTTCTTT. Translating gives CASSRDAGAEAFF.

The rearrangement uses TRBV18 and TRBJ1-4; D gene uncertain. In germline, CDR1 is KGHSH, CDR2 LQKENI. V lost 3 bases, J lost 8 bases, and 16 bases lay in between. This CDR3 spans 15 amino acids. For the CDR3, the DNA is TGTGCCAGCTCACCGAGAACAGACCGCAGGGAAAAACTGTTTTTT. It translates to CASSPRTDRREKLFF.

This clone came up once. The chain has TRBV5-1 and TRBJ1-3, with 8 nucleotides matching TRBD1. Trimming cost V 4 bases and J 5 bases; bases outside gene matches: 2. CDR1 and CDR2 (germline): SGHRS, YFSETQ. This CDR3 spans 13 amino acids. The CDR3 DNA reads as TGCGCCAGCAGCCGACAGGGGCGAAACACCATATATTTT. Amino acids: CASSRQGRNTIYF.

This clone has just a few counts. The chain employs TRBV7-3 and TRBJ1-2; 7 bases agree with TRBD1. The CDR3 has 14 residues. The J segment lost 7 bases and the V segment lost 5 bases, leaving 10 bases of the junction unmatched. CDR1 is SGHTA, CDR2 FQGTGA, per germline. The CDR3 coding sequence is TGTGCCAGCAGCCCCGCAGGGGGGACTAGTGGCTACACCTTC. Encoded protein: CASSPAGGTSGYTF.

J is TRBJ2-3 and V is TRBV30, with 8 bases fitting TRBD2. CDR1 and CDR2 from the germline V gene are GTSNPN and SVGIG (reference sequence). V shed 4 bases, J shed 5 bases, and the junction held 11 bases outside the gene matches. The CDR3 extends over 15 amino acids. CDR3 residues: CAWNPRGGLGDTQYF. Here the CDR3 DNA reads TGTGCCTGGAATCCTCGGGGGGGCCTCGGAGATACGCAGTATTTT.

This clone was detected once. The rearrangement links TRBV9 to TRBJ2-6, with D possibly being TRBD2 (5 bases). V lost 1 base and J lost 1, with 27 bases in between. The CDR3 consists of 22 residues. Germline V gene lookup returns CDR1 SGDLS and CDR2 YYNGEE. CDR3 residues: CASSVTPFSEGRQGSGANVLTF. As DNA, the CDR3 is TGTGCCAGCAGCGTAACCCCATTCTCCGAGGGCCGCCAAGGTTCTGGGGCCAACGTCCTGACTTTC. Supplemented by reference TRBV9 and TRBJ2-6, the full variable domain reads DSGVTQTPKHLITATGQRVTLRCSPRSGDLSVYWYQQSLDQGLQFLIQYYNGEERAKGNILERFSAQQFPDLHSELNLSSLELGDSALYFCASSVTPFSEGRQGSGANVLTFGAGSRLTVL.

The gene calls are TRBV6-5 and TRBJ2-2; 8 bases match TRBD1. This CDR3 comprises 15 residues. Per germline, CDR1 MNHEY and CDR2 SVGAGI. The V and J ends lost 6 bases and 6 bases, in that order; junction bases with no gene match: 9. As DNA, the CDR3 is TGTGCCAGCAGGGCAGACAGGGGTGTCCCCGGGGAGCTGTTTTTT. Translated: CASRADRGVPGELFF.

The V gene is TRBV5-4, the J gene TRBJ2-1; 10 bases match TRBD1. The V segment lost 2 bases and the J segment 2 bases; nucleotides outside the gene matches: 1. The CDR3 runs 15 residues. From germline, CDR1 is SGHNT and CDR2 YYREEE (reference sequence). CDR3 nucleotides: TGTGCCAGCAGCTTCGACAGGGGGCCCTACAATGAGCAGTTCTTC. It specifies CASSFDRGPYNEQFF.

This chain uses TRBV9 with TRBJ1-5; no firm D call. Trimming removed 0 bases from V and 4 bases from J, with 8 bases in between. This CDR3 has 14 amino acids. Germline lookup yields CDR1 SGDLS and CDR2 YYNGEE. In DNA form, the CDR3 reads TGTGCCAGCAGCGTAGCGGGAGTGAATCAGCCCCAGCATTTT. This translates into CASSVAGVNQPQHF. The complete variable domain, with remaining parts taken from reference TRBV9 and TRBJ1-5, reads DSGVTQTPKHLITATGQRVTLRCSPRSGDLSVYWYQQSLDQGLQFLIQYYNGEERAKGNILERFSAQQFPDLHSELNLSSLELGDSALYFCASSVAGVNQPQHFGDGTRLSIL.

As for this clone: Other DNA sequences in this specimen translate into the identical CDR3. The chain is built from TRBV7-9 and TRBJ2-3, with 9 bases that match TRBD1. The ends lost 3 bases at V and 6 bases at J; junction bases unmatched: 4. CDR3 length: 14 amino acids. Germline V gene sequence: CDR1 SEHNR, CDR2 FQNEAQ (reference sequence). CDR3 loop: CASSFGTGPDTQYF. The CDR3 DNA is TGTGCCAGCAGCTTTGGGACAGGGCCGGATACGCAGTATTTT.

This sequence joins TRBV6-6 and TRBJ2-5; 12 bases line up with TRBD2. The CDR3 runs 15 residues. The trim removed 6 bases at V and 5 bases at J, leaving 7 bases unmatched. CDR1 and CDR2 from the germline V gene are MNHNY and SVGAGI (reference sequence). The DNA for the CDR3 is TGTGCCAGCAGAAAACTAGCGGGGGGCGGGGAGACCCAGTACTTC. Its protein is CASRKLAGGGETQYF.

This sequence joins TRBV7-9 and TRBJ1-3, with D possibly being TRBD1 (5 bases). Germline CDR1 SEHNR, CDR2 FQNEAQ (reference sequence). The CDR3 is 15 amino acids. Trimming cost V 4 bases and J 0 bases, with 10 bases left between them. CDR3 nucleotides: TGTGCCAGCAGCTCGGCGGGGGACTCTGGAAACACCATATATTTT. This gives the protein CASSSAGDSGNTIYF.

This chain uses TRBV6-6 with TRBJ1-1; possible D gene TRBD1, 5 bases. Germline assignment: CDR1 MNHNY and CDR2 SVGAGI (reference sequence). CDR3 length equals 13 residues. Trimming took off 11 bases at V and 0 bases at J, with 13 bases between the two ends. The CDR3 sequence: CAGRGGLNTEAFF. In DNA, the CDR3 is TGTGCCGGACGGGGGGGACTGAACACTGAAGCTTTCTTT.

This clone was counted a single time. This chain's CDR3 is CACSKGGNQPQHF. CDR3 nucleotide sequence: TGTGCCTGCTCAAAGGGGGGGAATCAGCCCCAGCATTTT. This chain uses TRBV30 with TRBJ1-5, with D maybe TRBD1 (6 bases). From germline, CDR1 is GTSNPN and CDR2 SVGIG (reference sequence). Trimming shortened V by 6 bases and J by 4 bases, and 13 bases separated the two germline ends. This CDR3 spans 13 amino acids.